This TCR beta chain was retrieved from a study (dated by TCRdb to 2013 to 2016). Background on the whole study: The study tested whether tumor-infiltrating Tregs in breast cancer are recruited from blood Tregs or converted in situ from other CD4+ T cell subsets. The paper as a whole reports these results and caveats: Validation in the larger cohort was restricted to a single TCR beta V-J rearrangement rather than whole repertoires. The greatest overlap of tumor-infiltrating Treg TCR alpha and beta sequences was observed with tumor naive CD4+ T cells, followed by blood naive CD4+ T cells. Tumor memory CD4+ T cell TCR gene usage was found to cluster with blood and lymph node memory CD4+ cells and with lymph node naive CD4+ cells.

V and J are trimmed by 6 bases and 1 base, and the gene matches miss 8 bases of the junction. The CDR3 spans 15 residues, from the cysteine through the phenylalanine. Only the CDR3 part of the read is kept: 45 bases, read in frame from the first base. CDR1 and CDR2 were assigned from the germline V gene as SNHLY and FYNNEI. Full-length TCR variable regions were amplified by 5' RACE PCR using constant-region reverse primers, and then by semi-nested PCR using Nested Universal Primer A. The ReliaPrep RNA Cell Miniprep System was used to extract total RNA, which was then reverse transcribed into 5'RACE-ready cDNA with the SMARTer RACE 5'/3' Kit. Full-length TCR alpha and beta libraries were barcoded with multiplex adaptors and sequenced on an Illumina MiSeq. As for the authors' bioinformatics: Sequencing data were pooled across the five patients for each of nine subset-tissue groups and compared by unsupervised clustering of TCR gene usage. The Morisita-Horn index was used to calculate repertoire similarity, with shared sequences weighted by how much each contributed to each repertoire. TCRdb itself trimmed the public reads at Q25 with fastp, ran MiXCR and retained productive beta chains. CDR3 protein duplicates are merged, each entry listing the most common genes and DNA. The V and J calls and clone size are TCRdb's, not the authors'. The sample data list more than 40,000 distinct CDR3 sequences, and 25% to 30% of these were observed just once. Together, the top ten hold around 4% of the sample.

A word on this clonotype: Its recognized antigen is unknown. Base qualities were left out, and no much larger clone turns up one base away.

The memory CD4+ T cell population was isolated based on a CD4+CD45RO+CD25- phenotype. Tregs, naive and memory CD4+ T cells from tumor, blood and ipsilateral draining lymph nodes of a few breast cancer patients underwent full-length TCR alpha and beta sequencing. Tumor tissue and lymph nodes from ipsilateral axillary dissection were perfused with PBS, minced and digested with collagenase I and hyaluronidase. Mononuclear cells from lymph nodes or 50 ml of peripheral blood were isolated by Ficoll density gradient centrifugation. Sorted cell populations were confirmed by FACS to exceed 90% purity. The TCR sequence derives from a female donor with breast cancer. The rearranged segments are TRBV2 and TRBJ2-7; 8 central nucleotides agree with TRBD2. Sequencing was done on a sample of memory CD4+ T cells sorted from a lymph node. According to the study, the label for this sample's cell subset or site signals: memory CD4+ T cells, CD4+CD45RO+CD25-. This receptor has the CDR3 CASRTSGTSSYEQYF. The nucleotides are TGTGCCAGCAGGACCTCGGGGACTAGTTCCTACGAGCAGTACTTC.